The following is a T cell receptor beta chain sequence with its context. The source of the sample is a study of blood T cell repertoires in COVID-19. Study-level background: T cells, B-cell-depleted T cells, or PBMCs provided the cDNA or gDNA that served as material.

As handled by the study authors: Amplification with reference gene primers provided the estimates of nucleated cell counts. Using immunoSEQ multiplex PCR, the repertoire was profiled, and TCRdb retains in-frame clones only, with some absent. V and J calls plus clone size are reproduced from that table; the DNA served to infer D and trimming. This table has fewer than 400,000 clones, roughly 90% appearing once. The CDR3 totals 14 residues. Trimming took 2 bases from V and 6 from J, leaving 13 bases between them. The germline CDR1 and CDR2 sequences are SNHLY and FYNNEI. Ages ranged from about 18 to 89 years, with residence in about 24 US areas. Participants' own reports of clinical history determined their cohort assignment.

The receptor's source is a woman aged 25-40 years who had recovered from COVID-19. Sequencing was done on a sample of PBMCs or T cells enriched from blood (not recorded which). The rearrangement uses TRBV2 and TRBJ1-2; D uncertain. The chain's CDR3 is CASSESGGKDGYTF. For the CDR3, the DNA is TGTGCCAGCAGTGAAAGCGGAGGGAAGGATGGCTACACCTTC.